These T cell receptor beta chains were read from a single sample in a study of T-cell memory formation after mild COVID-19. TCRdb redid the calling of the 5' RACE reads with MiXCR, one entry per CDR3 protein. The data contain roughly 100,000 distinct CDR3 sequences, 9.5% to 15% of them singletons. Material for sequencing was PBMCs or a T cell subset sorted from them (not recorded which). The receptors stem from an adult woman who had mild COVID-19 (a few samples of this study predate the infection). Cell type and time point are not known. CDR3s include the opening cysteine and the closing phenylalanine or tryptophan. Fields, in order: J gene, clone size, V gene, D gene, CDR3 DNA, CDR3 protein. D genes are given only for firm matches. Where a row states a size, it is once, few, many or the class of an expanded clone; other rows omit it.

>TRBJ2-1|many|TRBV10-1|TRBD2
TGCGCCAGCAGTGATTCGGCGGGGGGACCCCTTACGGTCTTC
CASSDSAGGPLTVF
>TRBJ2-3|NA|TRBV30|TRBD2
TGTGCCTGGAGTGCACTAGCGGGGGTCACAGATACGCAGTATTTT
CAWSALAGVTDTQYF
>TRBJ2-6|many|TRBV6-5|NA
TGTGCCAGCAGTTACTCAAGCTCTGGGGCCAACGTCCTGACTTTC
CASSYSSSGANVLTF
>TRBJ2-3|NA|TRBV4-1|NA
TGCGCCAGCAGACAGGGTGGAAGGGGGGTTCCCACAGATACGCAGTATTTT
CASRQGGRGVPTDTQYF
>TRBJ2-7|NA|TRBV20-1|TRBD2
TGCAGTGCACGGACTAGTCATGGGCTCAGCTACGAGCAGTACTTC
CSARTSHGLSYEQYF
>TRBJ2-1|few|TRBV7-6|NA
TGTGCCAGCAGCAGTTCGGATGAGCAGTTCTTC
CASSSSDEQFF
>TRBJ2-3|NA|TRBV30|NA
TGTGCCTGGAACCCCGGCGGGAACACAGATACGCAGTATTTT
CAWNPGGNTDTQYF
>TRBJ2-7|few|TRBV19|TRBD2
TGTGCCAGTAGAGTAAAGGGACGCGGGAGCTCCTACGAGCAGTACTTC
CASRVKGRGSSYEQYF
>TRBJ2-3|few|TRBV19|NA
TGTGCCAGTAGTAACACGGAAGATACGCAGTATTTT
CASSNTEDTQYF
>TRBJ2-5|NA|TRBV7-9|NA
TGTGCCAGCAGATTCACTAGCCAAGAGACCCAGTACTTC
CASRFTSQETQYF
>TRBJ1-1|NA|TRBV5-1|NA
TGCGCCAGCAGCCCGTCCGGGGGGGCTAAGAACACTGAAGCTTTCTTT
CASSPSGGAKNTEAFF
>TRBJ2-3|few|TRBV4-1|NA
TGCGCCAGCAGCCAAGATTTCCCCCCTACGCAGTATTTT
CASSQDFPPTQYF
>TRBJ2-3|few|TRBV4-3|NA
TGCGCCAGCAGCCAAGTCTCTACCGGTGGGCCAGATACGCAGTATTTT
CASSQVSTGGPDTQYF
>TRBJ1-1|many|TRBV5-1|NA
TGCGCCAGCAGCTTGGATATCCGGACTGAAGCTTTCTTT
CASSLDIRTEAFF
>TRBJ2-2|many|TRBV12-3/TRBV12-4|NA
TGTGCCAGCAGAGGACTGAACACCGGGGAGCTGTTTTTT
CASRGLNTGELFF
>TRBJ2-7|once|TRBV5-1|TRBD1
TGCGCCAGCAGCCCGGGGACAGGGGGTCGTTGGGATGAGCAGTACTTC
CASSPGTGGRWDEQYF
>TRBJ2-1|few|TRBV4-1|TRBD1
TGCGCCAGCAGCCATTTCGGACAGGGGGCATACAATGAGCAGTTCTTC
CASSHFGQGAYNEQFF
>TRBJ2-7|few|TRBV12-3/TRBV12-4|NA
TGTGCCAGCAGTTTCCTTGACAGGCCCCATCACGAGCAGTACTTC
CASSFLDRPHHEQYF
>TRBJ1-1|NA|TRBV7-8|NA
TGTGCCAGCAGCTTAGAAGTTACGGCGAACACTGAAGCTTTCTTT
CASSLEVTANTEAFF